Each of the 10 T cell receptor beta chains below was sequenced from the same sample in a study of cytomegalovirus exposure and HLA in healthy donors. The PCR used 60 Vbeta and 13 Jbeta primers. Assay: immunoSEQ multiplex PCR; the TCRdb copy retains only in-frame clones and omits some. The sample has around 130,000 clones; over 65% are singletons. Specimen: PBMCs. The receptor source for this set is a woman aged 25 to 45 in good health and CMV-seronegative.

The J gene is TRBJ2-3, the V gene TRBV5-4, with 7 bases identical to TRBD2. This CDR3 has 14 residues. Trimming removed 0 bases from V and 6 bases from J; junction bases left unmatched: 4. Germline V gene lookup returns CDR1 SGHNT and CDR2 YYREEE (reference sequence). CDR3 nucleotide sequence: TGTGCCAGCAGCTTGGACAGCGGGGCGGATACGCAGTATTTT. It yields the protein CASSLDSGADTQYF.

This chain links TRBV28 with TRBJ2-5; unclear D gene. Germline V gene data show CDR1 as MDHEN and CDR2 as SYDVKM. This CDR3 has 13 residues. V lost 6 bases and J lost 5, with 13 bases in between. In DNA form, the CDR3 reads TGTGCCAGCAGGACGGGTCTTTGGGAGACCCAGTACTTC. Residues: CASRTGLWETQYF.

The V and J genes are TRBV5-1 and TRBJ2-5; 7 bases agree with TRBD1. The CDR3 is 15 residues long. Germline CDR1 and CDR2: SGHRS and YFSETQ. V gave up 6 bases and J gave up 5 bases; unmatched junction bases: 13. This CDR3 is CASTSGQAVGETQYF. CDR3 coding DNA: TGCGCCAGCACTTCTGGACAGGCAGTAGGGGAGACCCAGTACTTC.

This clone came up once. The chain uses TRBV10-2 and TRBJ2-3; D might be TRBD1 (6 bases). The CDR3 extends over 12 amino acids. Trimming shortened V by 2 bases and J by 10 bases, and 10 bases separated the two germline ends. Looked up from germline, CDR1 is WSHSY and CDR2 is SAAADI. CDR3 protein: CASSEVQGAQYF. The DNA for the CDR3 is TGCGCCAGCAGTGAGGTACAGGGTGCGCAGTATTTT.

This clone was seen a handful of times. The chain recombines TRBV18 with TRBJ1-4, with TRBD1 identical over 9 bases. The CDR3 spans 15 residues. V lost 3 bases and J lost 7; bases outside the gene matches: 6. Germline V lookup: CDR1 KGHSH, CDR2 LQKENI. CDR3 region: CASSPGQGQSEKLFF. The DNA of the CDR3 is TGTGCCAGCTCACCCGGACAGGGGCAAAGTGAAAAACTGTTTTTT.

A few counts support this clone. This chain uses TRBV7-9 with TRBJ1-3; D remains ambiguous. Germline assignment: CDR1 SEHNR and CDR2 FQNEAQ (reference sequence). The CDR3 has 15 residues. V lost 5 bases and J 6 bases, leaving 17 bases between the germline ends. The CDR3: CASSMPGSGENTIYF. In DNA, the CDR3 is TGTGCCAGCAGCATGCCGGGTTCCGGTGAAAACACCATATATTTT. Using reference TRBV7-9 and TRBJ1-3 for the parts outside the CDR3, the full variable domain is DTGVSQNPRHKITKRGQNVTFRCDPISEHNRLYWYRQTLGQGPEFLTYFQNEAQLEKSRLLSDRFSAERPKGSFSTLEIQRTEQGDSAMYLCASSMPGSGENTIYFGEGSWLTVV.

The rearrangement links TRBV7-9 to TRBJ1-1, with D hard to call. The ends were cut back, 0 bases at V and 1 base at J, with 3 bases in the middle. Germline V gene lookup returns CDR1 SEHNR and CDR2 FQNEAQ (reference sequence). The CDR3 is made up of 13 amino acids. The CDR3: CASSLARNTEAFF. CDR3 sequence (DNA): TGTGCCAGCAGCTTAGCGAGGAACACTGAAGCTTTCTTT.

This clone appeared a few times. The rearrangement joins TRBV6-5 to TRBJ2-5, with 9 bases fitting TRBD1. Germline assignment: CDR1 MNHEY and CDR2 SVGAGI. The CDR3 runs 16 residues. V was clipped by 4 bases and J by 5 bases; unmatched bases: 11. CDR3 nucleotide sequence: TGTGCCAGCAGTTTGAATCCGGGACAGGGTAGGGAGACCCAGTACTTC. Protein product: CASSLNPGQGRETQYF.

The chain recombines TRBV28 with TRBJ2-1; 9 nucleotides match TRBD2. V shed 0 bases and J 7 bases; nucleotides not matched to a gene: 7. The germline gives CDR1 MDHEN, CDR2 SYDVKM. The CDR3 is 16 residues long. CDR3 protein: CASSLWNLAGPNEQFF. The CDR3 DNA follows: TGTGCCAGCAGTTTATGGAATCTAGCGGGACCAAATGAGCAGTTCTTC.

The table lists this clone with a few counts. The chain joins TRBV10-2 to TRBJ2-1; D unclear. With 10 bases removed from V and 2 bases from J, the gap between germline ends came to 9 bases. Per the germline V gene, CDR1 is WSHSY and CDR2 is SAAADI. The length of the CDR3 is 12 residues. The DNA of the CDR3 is TGCGCCACCGCAGAAACCTACAATGAGCAGTTCTTC. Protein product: CATAETYNEQFF.